Detailed here is one T cell receptor (beta chain). Its binding antigen is unknown. From cysteine to phenylalanine, the CDR3 is 15 amino acids long. DNA is not on record. Looking up the germline V gene yields CDR1 SGHRS and CDR2 YFSETQ. This sample is drawn from a study of T cells expressing NK-cell markers (dated by TCRdb to 2019 to 2021). Describing the broader study: TCR beta-chain repertoires were profiled in sorted CD3+CD56+NKG2C+, CD3+CD56+NKG2C- and CD3+CD56-NKG2C+ T-cell subsets from about 8 donors. Seven of the eight sequenced donors were HCMV-seropositive and one was HCMV-seronegative. All eight donors whose samples were sequenced were randomly selected healthy volunteers, three of them men and five women. The libraries were sequenced on Illumina HiSeq 2000/2500, MiSeq or NextSeq, producing 2 x 150 bp reads. Paper-wide results and their limitations: In six donors, the dominant CD3+CD56+NKG2C+ clonotypes were found to rank among the top 10 CD8+ clonotypes and to make up roughly 1.0-7.5% of CD8+ T cells. Whether the expanded NKG2C-expressing T cell clones were specific for HCMV antigens was left unclear. Those dominant clonotypes were again the most abundant among CD3+CD56-NKG2C+ cells in a few donors, at roughly 25-65%.

TCRdb records Illumina HiSeq 2000 as the sequencer. 5'RACE template switching, by which a universal primer site and unique molecular identifiers were added, was used to make TCR beta cDNA libraries. cDNA synthesis was primed from the TCR beta constant segment, followed by two successive PCR amplification steps. In the paper's pipeline: MIGEC was used to demultiplex reads and group the reads by UMI, and MiTCR was used to assemble and quantify clonotypes. Only TCR cDNA sequences supported by at least two reads were kept to exclude erroneous sequences. Downstream repertoire analysis used the tcR package, and clonotypes were matched across fractions by CDR3 nucleotide sequence plus V segment. VDJmatch was used to annotate antigen specificity against VDJdb, with one amino acid substitution allowed in CDR3. TCRdb reprocessed the public reads and reports one entry per CDR3 protein sequence, without DNA. These V and J calls derive from TCRdb rather than the authors' analysis. The sample table includes over 120,000 distinct CDR3 sequences. In total, the top ten clones hold approximately 12% of the sample.

HCMV-specific IgG was detected in serum with a commercial ELISA kit to determine HCMV serostatus. Ficoll density gradient centrifugation was used to isolate peripheral blood mononuclear cells from blood. The sequence was collected from a man aged 18 to 30 in good health. Donor details come from another sample of the same person, matched by shared clones. The sample consisted of blood T cells: a sorted CD56 or NKG2C T cell subset, CD4+ or CD8+ T cells, or bulk PBMC T cells (not recorded which). The chain is encoded by TRBV5-1 joined to TRBJ2-3. CDR3 sequence: CASSWGRTSKDTQYF.